These 30 T cell receptor beta chains share one sample of origin, sequenced in a study of cytomegalovirus exposure and HLA in healthy donors. With 60 Vbeta and 13 Jbeta primers, the PCR was carried out. Generated by immunoSEQ multiplex PCR, the TCRdb table keeps only in-frame clones and is missing some. The data show some 160,000 clones, roughly 80% seen once. Material for sequencing was PBMCs. The receptors come from a man aged 35 to 55 in good health and CMV-seronegative.

CDR3 DNA: TGTGCCAGCAGGGGGAAGGGGTTTAGGAACGAGCAGTACTTC. Protein sequence: CASRGKGFRNEQYF. This rearrangement joins TRBV6-4 to TRBJ2-7; a weak D match, TRBD1 (5 bases). From germline, CDR1 is MRHNA and CDR2 SNTAGT. The CDR3 is made up of 14 amino acids. Between the trimmed V and J ends, which lost 6 bases and 5 bases, there was a span of 17 bases.

This chain connects TRBV7-3 to TRBJ2-1, with D unclear. Germline lookup yields CDR1 SGHTA and CDR2 FQGTGA. CDR3 length: 15 residues. The V end was cut by 5 bases, the J end by 4 bases, with 15 bases between. The chain's CDR3 is CASSPGILSYNEQFF. As DNA, the CDR3 is TGTGCCAGCAGCCCCGGTATCCTCTCTTACAATGAGCAGTTCTTC. Supplemented by reference TRBV7-3 and TRBJ2-1, the full variable domain reads GAGVSQTPSNKVTEKGKYVELRCDPISGHTALYWYRQSLGQGPEFLIYFQGTGAADDSGLPNDRFFAVRPEGSVSTLKIQRTERGDSAVYLCASSPGILSYNEQFFGPGTRLTVL.

V gene TRBV30 combines with J gene TRBJ1-4, with 8 bases that match TRBD1. This CDR3 region has 14 residues. The germline gives CDR1 GTSNPN, CDR2 SVGIG (reference sequence). The J segment lost 7 bases and the V segment lost 3 bases, leaving 7 bases of the junction unmatched. The CDR3 sequence: CAWRRTGTLEKLFF. CDR3 DNA: TGTGCCTGGAGGAGGACAGGGACCCTTGAAAAACTGTTTTTT.

The chain employs TRBV6-5 and TRBJ2-2, with D unresolved. The CDR3 covers 15 residues. The V gene's germline CDR1 is MNHEY and CDR2 SVGAGI. Deletions cut 4 bases from V and 1 base from J, with 10 bases between. CDR3 loop: CASSLSVRNTGELFF. Here the CDR3 DNA reads TGTGCCAGCAGTTTATCGGTTCGGAACACCGGGGAGCTGTTTTTT.

The chain is built from TRBV19 and TRBJ1-5, with a weak D call TRBD1 (6 bases). CDR1 is LNHDA and CDR2 is SQIVND in the germline V gene (reference sequence). Trimming stripped 6 bases from V and 9 bases from J, with 21 bases between. This CDR3 is built from 15 residues. DNA of the CDR3: TGTGCCAGTAGCCCGGCTATCAGGGGTTTATTGCCCCAGCATTTT. This codes for CASSPAIRGLLPQHF.

The chain joins TRBV11-3 to TRBJ1-1, with D possibly being TRBD1 (6 bases). This CDR3 has 15 amino acids. Germline V gives CDR1 SGHNT, CDR2 YENEEA. Trimming left V 0 bases short and J 4 bases short, with 12 bases between. The CDR3 DNA is TGTGCCAGCAGCTTAGATTACAGGGTGGGCACTGAAGCTTTCTTT. Amino acid sequence: CASSLDYRVGTEAFF.

This chain joins TRBV19 and TRBJ1-6, with a tentative D call TRBD1 (5 bases). There are 14 residues in the CDR3. V lost 3 bases, J lost 10 bases, and 13 bases lay in between. In germline, CDR1 is LNHDA, CDR2 SQIVND (reference sequence). For the CDR3, the DNA is TGTGCCAGTAGTATTCCAGACAGAAACTCACCCCTCCACTTT. Protein: CASSIPDRNSPLHF.

This clone was observed a few times. The V gene is TRBV5-4, the J gene TRBJ2-7, with 9 bases lining up with TRBD2. The CDR3 is made up of 15 amino acids. The trim removed 3 bases at V and 6 bases at J, leaving 10 bases unmatched. Germline lookup yields CDR1 SGHNT and CDR2 YYREEE (reference sequence). CDR3 sequence (DNA): TGTGCCAGCAGCTCGGTGCCCCAGCGGGAGGCCGAGCAGTACTTC. It specifies CASSSVPQREAEQYF.

This sequence joins TRBV29-1 and TRBJ2-1, with TRBD2 matching over 7 bases. CDR1 and CDR2 (germline): SQVTM, ANQGSEA. The CDR3 loop spans 15 amino acids. V trimming: 5 bases; J trimming: 3 bases; junction bases outside the gene matches: 10. The CDR3 loop reads CSVPTGTTYYNEQFF. For the CDR3, the DNA is TGCAGCGTTCCAACCGGGACTACGTACTACAATGAGCAGTTCTTC.

This chain connects TRBV9 to TRBJ1-1, with no clear D. V was cut by 0 bases and J by 1 base, with 7 bases left in between. The germline CDR1 and CDR2 sequences are SGDLS and YYNGEE. The CDR3 is 14 residues long. In DNA, the CDR3 is TGTGCCAGCAGCGTAGGTAATTCGAACACTGAAGCTTTCTTT. Amino acids: CASSVGNSNTEAFF.

The J gene is TRBJ2-6, the V gene TRBV7-3; 9 bases agree with TRBD2. CDR1 SGHTA and CDR2 FQGTGA come from the germline V gene. The CDR3 runs to 16 residues. V shed 4 bases, J shed 0 bases, and the junction held 1 base outside the gene matches. CDR3 sequence reads: CASSSTSGSGANVLTF. CDR3 bases: TGTGCCAGCAGCTCGACTAGCGGCTCTGGGGCCAACGTCCTGACTTTC.

This clone was observed once. Here the CDR3 reads CASRGLAEAYEQYF. DNA for the CDR3: TGCGCCAGCAGAGGACTAGCGGAGGCCTACGAGCAGTACTTC. The chain combines TRBV5-1 with TRBJ2-7; TRBD2 matches at 10 bases. After removal of 5 bases from V and 2 bases from J, the junction contained 4 bases not matched to a gene. Per germline, CDR1 SGHRS and CDR2 YFSETQ. CDR3 length equals 14 residues.

This chain connects TRBV29-1 to TRBJ1-4, with D possibly being TRBD1 (5 bases). CDR1 is SQVTM and CDR2 is ANQGSEA in the germline V gene. Trimming pared 4 bases from V and 6 bases from J, leaving 15 bases between. The CDR3 runs 14 residues. CDR3 nucleotides: TGCAGCGTTGGAATTTCGGGGGGTGATGAAAAACTGTTTTTT. Amino acids: CSVGISGGDEKLFF.

V and J are TRBV7-2 and TRBJ2-2, with TRBD2 identical over 7 bases. The germline CDR1 and CDR2 sequences are SGHTA and FQGNSA. The V segment lost 1 base and the J segment 4 bases; nucleotides outside the gene matches: 3. This CDR3 has 15 residues. The DNA of the CDR3 is TGTGCCAGCAGCTTAGGCGGGGGAGTCACCGGGGAGCTGTTTTTT. Residues: CASSLGGGVTGELFF. The full variable domain, rest sourced from reference TRBV7-2 and TRBJ2-2, is GAGVSQSPSNKVTEKGKDVELRCDPISGHTALYWYRQSLGQGLEFLIYFQGNSAPDKSGLPSDRFSAERTGGSVSTLTIQRTQQEDSAVYLCASSLGGGVTGELFFGEGSRLTVL.

V is TRBV19 and J is TRBJ1-1; weak D call: TRBD1 (6 bases). This CDR3 has 13 amino acids. Looked up from germline, CDR1 is LNHDA and CDR2 is SQIVND (reference sequence). V was cut by 9 bases and J by 1 base, with 12 bases left in between. The chain's CDR3 is CASRQGGNTEAFF. Here the CDR3 DNA reads TGTGCCAGCAGACAAGGGGGGAACACTGAAGCTTTCTTT. The whole variable domain, filled in from reference TRBV19 and TRBJ1-1, reads DGGITQSPKYLFRKEGQNVTLSCEQNLNHDAMYWYRQDPGQGLRLIYYSQIVNDFQKGDIAEGYSVSREKKESFPLTVTSAQKNPTAFYLCASRQGGNTEAFFGQGTRLTVV.

The rearrangement joins TRBV25-1 to TRBJ2-7; TRBD1 matches at 8 bases. V was pared by 3 bases and J by 3 bases, with 4 bases of the junction left unmatched. Germline V CDR1 and CDR2: MGHDK, SYGVNS. There are 14 residues in the CDR3. As DNA, the CDR3 is TGTGCCAGCAGTGACCCGGGGACAGGCTACGAGCAGTACTTC. Amino acids: CASSDPGTGYEQYF.

The chain recombines TRBV6-5 with TRBJ1-1; no clear D gene. Trimming pared 4 bases from V and 8 bases from J, leaving 11 bases between. CDR3 size: 12 residues. Germline V gene lookup returns CDR1 MNHEY and CDR2 SVGAGI. CDR3 residues: CASSSLAHEAFF. In nucleotides, the CDR3 is TGTGCCAGCAGTTCCCTTGCGCACGAAGCTTTCTTT.

This clone was seen only a few times. The chain joins TRBV9 to TRBJ1-2; 7 bases line up with TRBD1. This CDR3 spans 15 amino acids. V dropped 4 bases and J dropped 8; count of bases not matched to a gene: 14. Germline CDR1 reads SGDLS; CDR2 reads YYNGEE. CDR3 sequence (DNA): TGTGCCAGCAGCCCCCGACAGGGCCCTGGGGAGGGCTACACCTTC. Its translation: CASSPRQGPGEGYTF.

Concerning this clone: At the DNA level, this CDR3 is encoded by other sequences in the same sample as well. The chain combines TRBV6-5 with TRBJ1-2, with D possibly being TRBD1 (5 bases). Germline values: CDR1 MNHEY, CDR2 SVGAGI. Between the trimmed V and J ends, which lost 2 bases and 7 bases, there was a span of 11 bases. This CDR3 contains 13 residues. The CDR3 DNA sequence: TGTGCCAGCAGTTACCTCGGGGGTTCTGGCTACACCTTC. Translating gives CASSYLGGSGYTF.

The rearrangement links TRBV18 to TRBJ2-5, with a weak D call TRBD2 (5 bases). Trimming took off 3 bases at V and 0 bases at J, with 8 bases between the two ends. Germline-derived CDR1 and CDR2 are KGHSH and LQKENI. CDR3 length: 14 residues. CDR3 loop: CASSPPGYQETQYF. DNA of the CDR3: TGTGCCAGCTCACCCCCGGGGTACCAAGAGACCCAGTACTTC.

The chain has TRBV5-8 and TRBJ2-3, with TRBD2 matching 9 bases. CDR3 size: 15 residues. J gave up 5 bases and V 5 bases, and 9 bases lay outside the gene matches. Germline CDR1 SGHTS, CDR2 YDEGEE. For the CDR3, the DNA is TGTGCCAGCAGTCGCGTAGCGGGAGTTCTAGATACGCAGTATTTT. This translates into CASSRVAGVLDTQYF.

This sequence joins TRBV7-9 and TRBJ2-5, with 11 bases lining up with TRBD2. Trimming at V came to 2 bases and at J to 2 bases, leaving 4 bases not matched to a gene. The CDR3 is made up of 16 amino acids. Germline CDR1 and CDR2: SEHNR and FQNEAQ (reference sequence). CDR3 sequence: CASSLTSGGVQETQYF. The CDR3, as DNA: TGTGCCAGCAGCTTAACTAGCGGGGGTGTGCAAGAGACCCAGTACTTC. Complete variable domain (other parts from reference TRBV7-9 and TRBJ2-5): DTGVSQNPRHKITKRGQNVTFRCDPISEHNRLYWYRQTLGQGPEFLTYFQNEAQLEKSRLLSDRFSAERPKGSFSTLEIQRTEQGDSAMYLCASSLTSGGVQETQYFGPGTRLLVL.

The chain combines TRBV30 with TRBJ1-2, with a tentative D call TRBD1 (5 bases). The CDR3 has 13 residues. In germline, CDR1 is GTSNPN, CDR2 SVGIG (reference sequence). V was cut by 0 bases and J by 8 bases, with 13 bases left in between. The CDR3 DNA reads as TGTGCCTGGAGTGTAGGGGACTCCGCCGGCTACACCTTC. Protein: CAWSVGDSAGYTF.

This clone was detected only a few times. The V and J genes are TRBV6-5 and TRBJ1-2; 8 nucleotides agree with TRBD1. CDR3 length: 14 residues. Germline-derived CDR1 and CDR2 are MNHEY and SVGAGI. Losses at the gene ends were 7 bases for V and 10 bases for J; bases not matched to a gene: 14. In nucleotides, the CDR3 is TGTGCCAGCAAGAACCAGACAGGGGAATTTTACTACACCTTC. Translation: CASKNQTGEFYYTF.

The chain carries TRBV5-1 and TRBJ2-5; 7 bases map to TRBD1. V lost 4 bases, J lost 5 bases, and 14 bases stayed unmatched. CDR3 length equals 16 residues. Per germline, CDR1 SGHRS and CDR2 YFSETQ. The CDR3 bases are TGCGCCAGCAGCCCATCCCCGGGACAGCTCCCCGAGACCCAGTACTTC. This translates into CASSPSPGQLPETQYF. Using reference TRBV5-1 and TRBJ2-5 for the parts outside the CDR3, the full variable domain is KAGVTQTPRYLIKTRGQQVTLSCSPISGHRSVSWYQQTPGQGLQFLFEYFSETQRNKGNFPGRFSGRQFSNSRSEMNVSTLELGDSALYLCASSPSPGQLPETQYFGPGTRLLVL.

The chain is built from TRBV20-1 and TRBJ2-1; the D gene is possibly TRBD1 (6 bases). The CDR3 has 11 residues. The V and J ends lost 6 bases and 4 bases respectively, with 7 bases between them. Germline assignment: CDR1 DFQATT and CDR2 SNEGSKA (reference sequence). The CDR3 region is CSAGQYNEQFF. Written as DNA, the CDR3 is TGCAGTGCCGGACAGTACAATGAGCAGTTCTTC.

This clone was found a few times. This chain joins TRBV5-6 and TRBJ1-1, with D unresolved. The CDR3 loop spans 13 amino acids. Trimming pared 4 bases from V and 3 bases from J, leaving 10 bases between. Per the germline V gene, CDR1 is SGHDT and CDR2 is YYEEEE. The CDR3 protein is CASSVSRDTEAFF. CDR3 bases: TGTGCCAGCAGCGTATCCCGGGACACTGAAGCTTTCTTT.

The chain is built from TRBV10-2 and TRBJ1-2; no reliable D call. V lost 5 bases, J lost 4 bases, and 14 bases lay in between. The CDR3 totals 14 residues. The germline CDR1 and CDR2 sequences are WSHSY and SAAADI. This CDR3 is CASSPLERAYGYTF. As DNA, the CDR3 is TGCGCCAGCAGTCCCCTTGAGCGGGCCTATGGCTACACCTTC.

The chain combines TRBV11-2 with TRBJ2-7; tentative D call: TRBD2 (6 bases). Germline CDR1 SGHAT, CDR2 FQNNGV. V was clipped by 4 bases and J by 1 base, with 14 bases between them. This CDR3 region has 15 residues. The CDR3 DNA is TGTGCCAGCAGCTCCGCGGGACTCCTATCCTACGAGCAGTACTTC. Amino acids: CASSSAGLLSYEQYF.

CDR3 in DNA: TGTGCCAGCTCACCTTCTGGTAGCGGGACTCGCACAGATACGCAGTATTTT. Its protein is CASSPSGSGTRTDTQYF. The gene calls are TRBV18 and TRBJ2-3; 8 nucleotides agree with TRBD2. Looked up from germline, CDR1 is KGHSH and CDR2 is LQKENI. Trimming took 3 bases from V and 1 from J; bases not matched to a gene: 9. CDR3 length: 17 residues.